This TCR beta chain stems from a study of cytomegalovirus exposure and HLA in healthy donors (dated 2017 in TCRdb). Background for the entire study: An earlier analysis of roughly 630 of the donors reported 276 Gb of sequence data and some 120 million unique TCR beta sequences from around 200 million T cells. HLA typing included class I and class II loci at four-digit resolution. To decide whether each TCR beta V gene segment behaved as functional or pseudogenic, an earlier analysis of some 540 of the donors relied on high-throughput TCR beta sequencing. The number of donors typed differed by locus, with about 629-630 for A, B, C, DRB1 and DQB1, 522 for DQA1, approximately 570 for DPA1, and some 470 for DPB1. To predict cytomegalovirus infection status, the study brought together high-throughput TCR immunosequencing, statistical association of individual TCRs with disease status, and machine learning. Using immunosequencing, the study profiled T cell repertoires from some 670 subjects and related those repertoires to cytomegalovirus serostatus. In a later genetic analysis, genome-wide SNP genotypes for 398 of the 666 donors were used, and that subset was treated as a discovery cohort. On average, 235,054 unique TCR beta nucleotide sequences were sequenced per donor among about 400 genotyped donors of the cohort, with around 19% of those sequences being non-productive. An early release that covered several hundred HLA-typed donors contained approximately 300 gigabases of sequencing data and 75 million to 100 million unique TCR sequences. Four to six DR-DQ haplotypes were handled as single units for association and clustering because linkage in the cohort was strong. To study patterns of TCR occurrence, a later analysis re-analyzed previously published TCR beta repertoires from 666 donors and added high-resolution HLA genotyping. In addition to the first cohort of approximately 670 subjects, a separate validation cohort of 120 different subjects was used. Donor age, sex, ethnicity and CMV serostatus were compiled together with the repertoire data. The later analysis used no new phenotypic data to find candidate immune exposures, relying instead on TCR beta sequences and their occurrence across donors. All discovery cohort repertoires had been generated using a single sequencing platform. The aim of the study was to test whether cataloging public T cell receptors could identify signatures of past pathogen exposure. Of the approximately 400 genotyped donors, over 80% were placed in the genetic ancestry cluster associated with self-reported Caucasian donors.

V ends up 7 bases short and J 2 bases short, with an unmatched junction base count of 11. The germline V gene provides CDR1 MNHEY and CDR2 SVGAGI. The cysteine opens and the phenylalanine closes a CDR3 of 15 amino acids. Only CDR3 DNA remains: 45 bases, in frame from the first base. Summary of the overall study and its limitations: A later genetic analysis associated a missense DCLRE1C variant with V-gene and J-gene trimming of TCR beta chains, and an independent cohort replicated the association. In an earlier analysis of some 500 of the donors, most TCR beta V segments were observed in productive rearrangements about 87% or about 30% of the time, broadly matching IMGT annotations. The study listed 170 or so TCR beta chains as associated with cytomegalovirus. The classifier was reported to diagnose cytomegalovirus status with high specificity and sensitivity in both the original cohort and the validation cohort. A further reported finding was that TCR beta sequences accurately predicted the HLA-A and HLA-B alleles for most subjects in the first cohort. Some IMGT-functional V segments, including TRBV6-2 and TRBV6-3, could not be told apart with the 87-base-pair reads, so those segments were excluded. A cluster of highly shared sequence variants was judged likely to represent a technical artifact of the sequencing pipeline. In vitro tests confirmed that a few of the cytomegalovirus-associated TCR beta chains recognize cytomegalovirus antigens. Specific HLA alleles were associated with more than 15,000 TCR beta sequences at a false discovery rate of 0.05 in a later analysis. While some public TCRs were present in many individuals, most TCR sequences turned up only very rarely across donors. Assigning TCR associations to individual alleles was difficult when HLA alleles, especially DR and DQ, strongly co-occurred. This cohort had only TCR beta chains sequenced, and the lack of alpha or paired-chain data limited which features could be detected. For the cohort, immune exposure information was limited to CMV serostatus. In a later analysis, HLA-associated TCR beta chains showed more clonal expansion and lower generation probabilities than non-associated chains that were equally common. A later genetic analysis reported fewer N-insertions in productive TCRs among donors in an Asian-associated ancestry cluster than the roughly 700-donor mean. In a later analysis, most CMV-associated TCR beta chains were found to appear HLA-restricted, with HLA associations seemingly driven largely by CMV exposure. According to the authors, the approach could potentially be generalized to other disease states and immunological phenotypes. Because some donors lacked HLA typing at each locus, the association tests relied only on the typed subset. In a later analysis, the rate of TCR association differed among HLA loci, with DRB1 alleles having the most associated TCRs and HLA-C alleles having the fewest. Because counts were too low, 15 to 20 rarely observed V segments, including chromosome 9 orphons, were left out of the earlier analysis of 500 to 650 of the donors. Sequencing depth was assumed to be roughly uniform across donors in the presence/absence analyses, though that assumption may not hold. According to a later analysis, parvovirus B19, influenza, CMV and Epstein-Barr virus appeared linked to several top co-occurrence clusters. Correlated functional status among segregating V segments might reflect linkage disequilibrium, but an unknown experimental factor could not be ruled out.

Receptor amplification or capture employed the immunoSEQ multiplex PCR assay. The multiplex PCR relied on a mix of 60 forward primers for TCR Vbeta segments and 13 reverse primers for TCR Jbeta segments. A multiplex PCR assay on genomic DNA amplified the CDR3 region of rearranged TCR beta genes. Amplified TCR beta libraries were sequenced as 87-base-pair reads on the Illumina HiSeq System. In the source study's methods: In a later analysis, roughly 80 million unique TCR beta chains were counted across the approximately 620 repertoires, and approximately 9.9 million of these chains were shared by at least two donors. Raw reads were error-corrected and collapsed into unique sequences with a nearest-neighbor algorithm that merged closely related sequences to remove PCR and sequencing errors. CDR3 sequences were aligned to IMGT reference sequences to assign V, D and J gene segments. For a sequence to be retained, a match of at least six nucleotides was required to both a V gene segment and a J gene segment. A rearrangement was called productive if the CDR3 had no stop codons and remained in frame with V and J, and every other rearrangement was called non-productive. Following IMGT convention, CDR3 was defined as the stretch from the second conserved V-encoded cysteine to the conserved J-encoded phenylalanine. The earlier analysis of 587 of the donors excluded any sequence lacking an unambiguous match to a single V gene segment. An earlier analysis of about 590 of the donors classified V segments as functional when productive rearrangements were above 56.7% and as segregating when the standard deviation between donors was above 5%. A statistical classification framework was developed to diagnose cytomegalovirus status using the catalog of TCR beta chain sequences. V and J gene assignment, in a later analysis, came from comparing TCR nucleotide sequences with IMGT/GENE-DB human TR gene sequences. In a later analysis, CDR3 sequences and most-parsimonious VDJ recombination scenarios were assigned using the TCRdist pipeline. In a later analysis, every TCR beta chain was defined by the combination of its CDR3 amino acid sequence and its V-gene family, and reads without a unique V-gene family were dropped. To address suspected cross-contamination and a sequencing artifact, a later analysis removed approximately 590 highly shared, low-generation-probability nucleotide sequences. For each public chain, a later analysis derived a clonal expansion index from normalized ranks of inferred template counts within each repertoire. In a later analysis, generation probabilities were computed with a VDJ recombination model fitted to out-of-frame rearrangements, and the resulting probabilities were checked against IGoR. In a later analysis, hypergeometric tests were used to score TCR-TCR, TCR-HLA and TCR-CMV co-occurrence, with a repertoire-size bias correction applied to TCR pairs. A later analysis estimated false discovery rates by permuting HLA or CMV assignments 20 times. In a later analysis, co-occurring TCRs were grouped using DBSCAN, and TCRdist sequence similarity was added for clustering within HLA-allele-positive subsets. Repertoires with fewer than 30,000 or more than 120,000 public chains were left out of co-occurrence clustering, as were five repertoires with anomalous nucleotide sharing. TCRdb's version of the immuneACCESS table is confined to in-frame rearrangements and falls short of the full clone set. An unresolved V gene accounts for under half of the shortfall where checked; the remainder is of unknown origin. V and J calls and clone size are as listed in that table; D and trimming were resolved from the DNA. This specimen's table enumerates 200,000 or so clones. The ten largest clones take up less than 0.9% of the sample.

The cohort comprised under 700 healthy bone marrow donors. Cohort members were all nominally healthy when sampled, although unrecorded immune exposures were likely present. The donor was CMV seronegative and was included in the group of several hundred seronegative cohort members. Each donor provided a peripheral blood sample, and peripheral blood mononuclear cells were used for TCR beta sequencing. Genomic DNA was extracted from the blood cell samples with the Qiagen DNeasy Blood Extraction Kit. For this clone: Which antigen it targets is not known.

The chain is encoded by TRBV6-5 joined to TRBJ2-7, and TRBD1 aligns with 7 junction nucleotides. This receptor was taken from a boy younger than 18 in good health and CMV-seronegative. Sequenced sample: PBMCs. This receptor has the CDR3 CASKPTGTTTYEQYF. The DNA sequence is TGTGCCAGCAAGCCGACAGGGACAACAACCTACGAGCAGTACTTC.